The next 3 T cell receptor beta chains were all read from a single sample in a study of naive and memory T cell subsets. Four PCR rounds used nested alpha and beta constant region primers plus the SP2 primer. TCRdb reprocessed the UMI-ligation and nested PCR reads via MiXCR and lists one record per CDR3 protein. Found here are around 35,000 distinct CDR3 sequences, about 11% of them singletons; the top ten hold roughly 3.9%. As for treatment: skin biopsy from PPD injection site in Mantoux-positive individual. TCR cDNA received a 3' ligated oligonucleotide that carried a UMI. Sequences were derived from skin, sampled from a tuberculin skin test site. These receptor sequences come from an adult in good health.

This clonotype was counted between two and nine times. CDR3 protein: CSGLNPGLLNSGAYEQYF. The CDR3 DNA follows: TGCAGTGGGCTTAATCCGGGACTGCTAAACTCGGGGGCCTACGAGCAGTACTTC. This sequence joins TRBV20-1 and TRBJ2-7; maybe TRBD2 (6 bases). V lost 7 bases and J 2 bases, leaving 30 bases between the germline ends. The CDR3 is 18 amino acids. The germline gives CDR1 DFQATT, CDR2 SNEGSKA (reference sequence).

This clonotype was seen ten or more times. V is TRBV30 and J is TRBJ2-1, with TRBD2 matching 7 bases. CDR1 and CDR2 from the germline V gene are GTSNPN and SVGIG (reference sequence). The V and J ends lost 5 bases and 4 bases, in that order; junction bases with no gene match: 8. This CDR3 is built from 14 residues. The CDR3 region has the DNA TGTGCCTGGGAGGAGGGACTAACTTACAATGAGCAGTTCTTC. Protein sequence: CAWEEGLTYNEQFF.

This clonotype showed up many times. The chain uses TRBV5-4 and TRBJ2-1, with 7 bases that match TRBD1. The V segment lost 4 bases and the J segment 2 bases; nucleotides outside the gene matches: 6. The CDR3 loop spans 15 amino acids. Germline V gene lookup returns CDR1 SGHNT and CDR2 YYREEE (reference sequence). This CDR3 reads CASSVDRPTYNEQFF. The CDR3 DNA sequence: TGTGCCAGCAGCGTGGACAGGCCGACCTACAATGAGCAGTTCTTC.